The 22 T cell receptor beta chains listed next were all sequenced from one sample in a study of blood T cells in healthy people across ages. Primed by a sample-barcoded 5' primer and a J-beta primer mix, a second PCR proceeded for 7 to 11 cycles. TCRdb re-called the 5' RACE reads through MiXCR, storing one row per CDR3 protein. The profile shows some 1,500,000 distinct CDR3 sequences, 42% of them singletons. Sequenced sample: blood. All receptors derive from a woman aged 18-29 years in good health.

The V call is TRBV4-1, the J call TRBJ1-2; D may be TRBD1 (6 bases). Trimming shortened V by 2 bases and J by 1 base, and 20 bases separated the two germline ends. The CDR3 contains 18 residues. From germline, CDR1 is MGHRA and CDR2 YSYEKL. CDR3 DNA sequence: TGCGCCAGCAGCCAACCCGGACAGTTACGAGGATATAACTATGGCTACACCTTC. Residues: CASSQPGQLRGYNYGYTF.

This chain links TRBV13 with TRBJ1-1; the D is unclear. The CDR3 runs to 13 residues. CDR1 and CDR2 (germline): PRHDT, FYEKMQ (reference sequence). The ends were cut back, 5 bases at V and 0 bases at J, with 7 bases in the middle. Here the CDR3 reads CASSAYMNTEAFF. CDR3 DNA: TGTGCCAGCAGCGCCTACATGAACACTGAAGCTTTCTTT.

This chain joins TRBV20-1 and TRBJ2-5, with D unresolved. From germline, CDR1 is DFQATT and CDR2 SNEGSKA (reference sequence). This CDR3 has 15 residues. The V end lost 6 bases, the J end lost 5 bases, and 22 bases lay between the germline ends. The CDR3 DNA reads as TGCAGTGCCCAGTGGTCCTCCCTCCCCCGGGAGACCCAGTACTTC. Its translation is CSAQWSSLPRETQYF.

Notes on this clonotype: Relative to the germline gene, one junction end is altered; a read error may explain this. This chain uses TRBV13 with TRBJ2-5, with D tentatively TRBD2 (6 bases). The CDR3 consists of 14 residues. The germline gives CDR1 PRHDT, CDR2 FYEKMQ (reference sequence). DNA of the CDR3: TGTGCCAGCAGCGTAGGGGCTAGCGCAGAGACCCAGTACTTC. It yields the protein CASSVGASAETQYF.

This chain links TRBV5-1 with TRBJ2-1, with TRBD1 matching 7 bases. V dropped 0 bases and J dropped 4; count of bases not matched to a gene: 7. The germline gives CDR1 SGHRS, CDR2 YFSETQ. The CDR3 sequence is 16 residues long. CDR3 DNA: TGCGCCAGCAGCTTGGAGGGACAGCTTTTTTACAATGAGCAGTTCTTC. As protein: CASSLEGQLFYNEQFF.

This clonotype came up a few times. The chain has TRBV25-1 and TRBJ2-7; D is undetermined. CDR1 is MGHDK and CDR2 is SYGVNS in the germline V gene. There are 15 residues in the CDR3. V was shortened by 2 bases and J by 0 bases, with 11 bases between the two germline ends. CDR3 region: CASSETPGGSYEQYF. CDR3 DNA sequence: TGTGCCAGCAGTGAAACCCCCGGCGGCTCCTACGAGCAGTACTTC.

There are a few counts of this clonotype. This chain uses TRBV7-9 with TRBJ2-3, with 14 nucleotides matching TRBD2. The CDR3 spans 17 residues. CDR1 SEHNR and CDR2 FQNEAQ come from the germline V gene (reference sequence). V trimming: 5 bases; J trimming: 2 bases; junction bases outside the gene matches: 6. This CDR3 reads CASSAGLAGAPTDTQYF. CDR3 coding DNA: TGTGCCAGCAGCGCGGGACTAGCGGGGGCCCCCACAGATACGCAGTATTTT.

The chain combines TRBV10-3 with TRBJ1-2; tentative D call: TRBD1 (5 bases). Trimming shortened V by 3 bases and J by 4 bases, and 9 bases separated the two germline ends. Germline CDR1 and CDR2: ENHRY and SYGVKD. The CDR3 is made up of 13 amino acids. For the CDR3, the DNA is TGTGCCATCAGTGATAGGGGTTCCTATGGCTACACCTTC. Its protein is CAISDRGSYGYTF.

A few counts support this clonotype. The chain joins TRBV3-1 to TRBJ2-1; TRBD2 matches at 7 bases. The CDR3 loop spans 18 amino acids. V gave up 2 bases and J gave up 9 bases; unmatched junction bases: 19. Germline V gives CDR1 LGHDT, CDR2 YNNKEL (reference sequence). The CDR3 DNA sequence: TGTGCCAGCAGCCAACGCCTCGTTGGGGGGGTGTCAACGACTGAGCAGTTCTTC. Its protein is CASSQRLVGGVSTTEQFF.

The gene calls are TRBV10-3 and TRBJ2-3; 8 bases map to TRBD2. Germline V gives CDR1 ENHRY, CDR2 SYGVKD. V shed 0 bases, J shed 2 bases, and the junction held 7 bases outside the gene matches. This CDR3 spans 17 amino acids. CDR3 amino acids: CAISESVAGWDTDTQYF. The CDR3 DNA sequence: TGTGCCATCAGTGAGTCGGTAGCGGGATGGGACACAGATACGCAGTATTTT.

Ten or more counts support this clonotype. The V call is TRBV29-1, the J call TRBJ2-3; tentatively, D is TRBD1 (5 bases). Between the trimmed V and J ends, which lost 6 bases and 1 base, there was a span of 14 bases. This CDR3 has 14 amino acids. Germline assignment: CDR1 SQVTM and CDR2 ANQGSEA. Written as DNA, the CDR3 is TGCAGCGTAGAGACGGACACCGGCACAGATACGCAGTATTTT. Translation: CSVETDTGTDTQYF.

Only a few counts were recorded for this clonotype. This sequence joins TRBV5-1 and TRBJ1-2; 9 bases are shared with TRBD1. V shed 6 bases and J 2 bases; nucleotides not matched to a gene: 8. Germline V lookup: CDR1 SGHRS, CDR2 YFSETQ. The CDR3 covers 15 residues. CDR3 coding DNA: TGCGCCAGCAACGTCGCGACAGGGGGGAACTATGGCTACACCTTC. This translates into CASNVATGGNYGYTF.

The chain employs TRBV18 and TRBJ2-1; TRBD1 matches at 10 bases. V lost 6 bases and J lost 0; bases outside the gene matches: 17. This CDR3 spans 20 amino acids. Germline V gene lookup returns CDR1 KGHSH and CDR2 LQKENI. The CDR3 is CASSQTPGQGSPSSYNEQFF. As DNA, the CDR3 is TGTGCCAGCTCCCAAACTCCGGGACAGGGGTCCCCAAGCTCCTACAATGAGCAGTTCTTC.

This clonotype appeared many times. The chain links TRBV3-1 to TRBJ2-3, with 10 nucleotides matching TRBD2. This CDR3 comprises 15 residues. J gave up 3 bases and V 2 bases, and 2 bases lay outside the gene matches. Germline loops: CDR1 LGHDT, CDR2 YNNKEL (reference sequence). CDR3 region: CASSQLAGETDTQYF. CDR3 sequence (DNA): TGTGCCAGCAGCCAACTAGCGGGAGAAACAGATACGCAGTATTTT.

The chain carries TRBV18 and TRBJ2-1; tentatively, D is TRBD1 or TRBD2 (5 bases each). Trimming took 3 bases from V and 2 from J, leaving 23 bases between them. The CDR3 length is 19 residues. Germline assignment: CDR1 KGHSH and CDR2 LQKENI. The CDR3 is CASSPRTTRTLSPYNEQFF. In DNA, the CDR3 is TGTGCCAGCTCACCGCGGACAACTAGAACCCTTTCCCCCTACAATGAGCAGTTCTTC.

The chain employs TRBV28 and TRBJ2-7; 7 bases match TRBD1. The V gene end was trimmed by 11 bases and the J gene end by 3 bases; junction bases not matched to a gene: 4. The germline CDR1 and CDR2 sequences are MDHEN and SYDVKM. This CDR3 is 11 amino acids long. CDR3: CAAHRGYEQYF. CDR3 sequence (DNA): TGTGCCGCCCACAGGGGCTACGAGCAGTACTTC.

This clonotype was seen more than once but under ten times. This chain connects TRBV27 to TRBJ1-5, with TRBD1 matching over 8 bases. J lost 7 bases, V lost 5 bases, and 7 bases had no gene match. The CDR3 is 14 residues long. The V gene's germline CDR1 is MNHEY and CDR2 SMNVEV (reference sequence). The CDR3 is CASSPQGAWQPQHF. For the CDR3, the DNA is TGTGCCAGCAGTCCCCAGGGGGCTTGGCAGCCCCAGCATTTT.

V and J are TRBV7-6 and TRBJ2-1, with 7 bases aligning to TRBD2. The ends lost 5 bases at V and 2 bases at J; junction bases unmatched: 9. Germline CDR1 and CDR2: SGHVS and FNYEAQ. The CDR3 has 16 residues. The CDR3: CASSVRGRTTYNEQFF. The CDR3 DNA sequence: TGTGCCAGCAGCGTTCGCGGGAGAACCACCTACAATGAGCAGTTCTTC.

The V and J genes are TRBV4-1 and TRBJ2-7, with 10 bases matching TRBD2. The CDR3 runs to 15 residues. Per germline, CDR1 MGHRA and CDR2 YSYEKL. The V segment lost 1 base and the J segment 2 bases; nucleotides outside the gene matches: 2. CDR3 loop: CASSQVTSGAYEQYF. The CDR3 bases are TGCGCCAGCAGCCAAGTCACTAGCGGGGCCTACGAGCAGTACTTC.

This clonotype was detected only a few times. The V and J genes are TRBV4-1 and TRBJ1-2, with a tentative D call TRBD1 (6 bases). Trimming stripped 4 bases from V and 5 bases from J, with 14 bases between. Germline CDR1 MGHRA, CDR2 YSYEKL. The CDR3 has 14 amino acids. The CDR3 DNA sequence: TGCGCCAGCAGCCCAGCTCGGCAGGGGTATGGCTACACCTTC. Its protein product is CASSPARQGYGYTF.

The chain uses TRBV7-9 and TRBJ2-5; the D gene is possibly TRBD2 (6 bases). Trimming removed 2 bases from V and 11 bases from J, with 24 bases in between. This CDR3 is built from 16 residues. The germline V gene encodes CDR1 SEHNR and CDR2 FQNEAQ (reference sequence). CDR3 sequence (DNA): TGTGCCAGCAGCTTACGGAGACAGCGGGCCTTAAATGAGCAGTACTTC. Translated, it gives CASSLRRQRALNEQYF. Combining the CDR3 with reference TRBV7-9 and TRBJ2-5 gives the whole variable domain DTGVSQNPRHKITKRGQNVTFRCDPISEHNRLYWYRQTLGQGPEFLTYFQNEAQLEKSRLLSDRFSAERPKGSFSTLEIQRTEQGDSAMYLCASSLRRQRALNEQYFGPGTRLLVL.

This clonotype was seen a few times. The chain uses TRBV20-1 and TRBJ2-1; D is possibly TRBD2 (5 bases). The length of the CDR3 is 14 residues. In germline, CDR1 is DFQATT, CDR2 SNEGSKA (reference sequence). The V end lost 0 bases, the J end lost 6 bases, and 12 bases lay between the germline ends. In DNA, the CDR3 is TGCAGTGCTAGAGATTCGCGGGCAGGCAATGAGCAGTTCTTC. It encodes CSARDSRAGNEQFF.